This T cell receptor beta chain was obtained from a study of T cell repertoires in cytomegalovirus infection. In the study overall: Based on public TCR beta signatures, there were indications of CMV infection and of a matching HLA type. The study's findings and limits: HLA-C-restricted CMV clonotypes gave the most frequent clonotype in two of eight donors. Summed frequency of shared TCR beta families picked out CMV carriers who also had the relevant HLA.

TCRdb itself ran the reads through MiXCR, one entry per CDR3 protein. Here the sample spans hundreds of thousands of distinct CDR3 sequences, roughly 31% being singletons. On this clonotype itself: No antigen is known for it.

CDR3 length equals 18 residues. With V trimmed by 0 bases and J by 2 bases, 7 bases remained unmatched. The germline CDR1 and CDR2 sequences are SGHDN and FVKESK. V is TRBV14 and J is TRBJ2-3, with TRBD2 matching over 11 bases. The TCR originated in a human donor in good health (CMV status not recorded). Some clones in this sample may be carry-over from other donors' samples. The sample here was cultured CD8+ T cells from PBMCs, taken from culture after CMV antigen stimulation. The CDR3 bases are TGTGCCAGCAGCCAAGACTCTGCGGGACTAGCGGACACAGATACGCAGTATTTT. Its translation: CASSQDSAGLADTDTQYF.